This TCR beta chain is drawn from a study of regulatory T cells in long-lasting Graves disease listed by TCRdb under 2021. Context from the whole study: Antithyroid drugs had been taken for less than 3 months by newly diagnosed Graves' disease patients. Peripheral blood TCR sequencing and RNA sequencing compared persistent Graves' disease patients with newly diagnosed Graves' disease patients. The study took place in China and was registered as a clinical trial. A total of roughly 35 samples were covered by TCR sequencing, comprising approximately 13 persistent and around 20 newly diagnosed Graves' disease patients. The paper as a whole reports these results and caveats: Persistent disease showed preferential use of TRBV28, TRBJ1-2 and TRBJ2-5, whereas newly diagnosed disease favored TRBV20-1 and TRBJ2-1. The small sample size was acknowledged by the authors as a limitation that may reduce accuracy. More public clonotypes were shared among persistent patients (2,741) than among newly diagnosed patients (more than 900). Because the primary lesion, thyroid tissue, could not be accessed, the study looked at peripheral blood alone. Compared with newly diagnosed patients, persistent Graves' disease patients had lower TCR Shannon entropy and fewer highly expanded clones, which suggests clonal expansion. Only the TCR beta chain was sequenced and analyzed.

This clonotype was picked up many times. It lacks a known antigen. No qualities accompany the bases; no much larger clone lies one base away. V has 4 bases trimmed and J has 0 bases trimmed; junction bases matching no gene number 6. CDR1 and CDR2, per the germline V gene (reference sequence), are DFQATT and SNEGSKA. Taken from cysteine to phenylalanine, the CDR3 has 15 residues. The entry retains the CDR3 DNA only, 45 bases that are in frame from base 1. The method behind the library was multiplex PCR. The sample was run on an Illumina HiSeq 4000. iRepertoire HTBI primers and Arm-PCR amplification of CDR3 regions were used to construct TCR beta libraries. PCR products were gel purified before sequencing. For the original study's pipeline: Gene usage analysis of CDR3 amino acid clonotypes relied on the 55 to 80 TRBV and over 13 TRBJ segments identified across samples. COPE and FqMerger were used to merge filtered high-quality paired reads into contigs. BLAST was used to align contigs to IMGT TRBV, TRBD and TRBJ reference genes, with CDR3 defined following IMGT. Any clonotype with a frequency above 0.1% was classified as a highly expanded clone. Shannon entropy was used to measure repertoire diversity, and the Gini coefficient was used to measure V-J evenness. A clonotype found in more than one individual was treated as public. Through fastp at Q25 and MiXCR, TCRdb rebuilt clones from the public reads, retaining in-frame beta chains. Identical CDR3 protein sequences are pooled into one entry, listed with their most common genes and DNA. What appears here as the V and J calls and clone size reflects TCRdb's work, not the paper's. The table for this sample lists 250,000 or so distinct CDR3 sequences; more than 15% of them were counted only once. Approximately 15% of the sample is in the top ten clones.

The time point tag for this specimen amounts to: newly diagnosed GD, antithyroid drugs for less than 3 months. For both TCR sequencing and RNA sequencing, RNA was extracted from PBMCs in TRIzol. Graves' disease was diagnosed according to American Thyroid Association guidelines. Patients were recruited from an endocrinology department in Xi'an, China. From each patient, 7.5 to 10 milliliters of peripheral blood was collected into an EDTA anticoagulant tube. Ficoll Paque Plus density gradient separation was used to isolate PBMCs, and no additional T cell sorting was done. An Agilent 2100 Bioanalyzer and agarose gel were used to check RNA quality, and a NanoDrop 2000 was used to measure RNA concentration. The data also belong to a second study, concerning T cells in Graves' hyperthyroidism and ophthalmopathy. In that second paper, the authors write: Graves' hyperthyroidism was defined as stable when no progression to ophthalmopathy occurred over 18 months of follow-up. Hyperthyroidism patients were newly diagnosed, with disease duration under 2 months, and aged 18 to 65 years. Exclusion was applied to patients with uncontrolled infections, other autoimmune diseases, pregnancy or lactation. Clinical symptoms, serum thyroxine and TRAb, thyroid ultrasound, and orbital computed tomography formed the basis for the diagnoses. The TCR CDR3 was subjected to a first round of RT-PCR using the HTBI primer set and the Qiagen OneStep RT-PCR kit. Most expanded thyroid clonotypes (frequency above 0.001) were also found in blood, which suggests that blood repertoires may mirror thyroid immune responses. A model built on a 13 V-J signature distinguished ophthalmopathy from stable hyperthyroidism, reaching over 85% sensitivity and 81.08% specificity in cross-validation and 80%/75% in testing. During validation, the model predicted progression to ophthalmopathy a median of around six months ahead of onset, with approximately 70% sensitivity and around 72% specificity. TCR V-J signatures able to tell the groups apart were searched for in a discovery cohort of 95 or so patients, of whom over 40 had Graves' ophthalmopathy and 55 to 65 had stable Graves' hyperthyroidism. Prospective prediction of ophthalmopathy was tested in an independent validation cohort of about 19 hyperthyroidism patients and around 16 patients who later progressed to ophthalmopathy. The 85 to 100 discovery patients were randomly split 7:3 into training and test sets. Thyroid tissue and blood T-cell repertoires from roughly 6 Graves' hyperthyroidism patients were also compared in the study. After blood sampling, hyperthyroidism patients were treated with methimazole at a starting dose of 30 mg daily, and ophthalmopathy patients were treated with high-dose intravenous methylprednisolone. Libraries were constructed in a second round of multiplex PCR, after which size selection and purification were carried out. Sequencing of the libraries was done on an Illumina HiSeq2000 using paired-end 100 bp reads. SOAPnuke was used to process the raw data, removing reads that contained adapters or uncalled bases, had a mean Phred below 15, or lacked an exact match to the constant primer or identifier. High-quality paired reads were merged using COPE v1.2.5, and each unique nucleotide sequence was defined as a clonotype. Clonotypes were aligned to IMGT TRBV, TRBD and TRBJ reference segments using MiTCR v1.1. The analysis was restricted to V-J combinations with a frequency above 0.0001, which together covered 99.2% of the repertoires. The TCS score was defined as the ratio of F50 (clonal expansion) to E x V (chaos), calculated using BLOSUM62-based TCRdist between CDR3 peptides within each V-J. Welch's t-statistics and random forest reduced approximately 520 V-J features to 10 to 15, which were used in a naive Bayes classifier (R e1071). No statistical method was used to set the sample size in advance, and investigators knew the group allocation. According to the paper, TCR Vbeta CDR3 sequencing was carried out on about 140 peripheral blood samples, which came from about 45 ophthalmopathy, roughly 75 hyperthyroidism and approximately 17 progressor patients.

The receptor was derived from a young woman with Graves disease. Donor details come from another sample of the same person, matched by shared clones. The rearrangement combines TRBV20-1 with TRBJ2-7, with 10 bases in between that match TRBD2. The sequences come from peripheral blood mononuclear cells (PBMCs), collected at new diagnosis, from a patient treated with antithyroid drugs. This receptor carries the CDR3 CSATIGTSDSYEQYF. In nucleotide form, the sequence is TGCAGTGCTACAATCGGGACTAGCGACTCCTACGAGCAGTACTTC.